This is a list of T cell receptor beta chains from one sample in a study of cytomegalovirus exposure and HLA in healthy donors. Data came from immunoSEQ multiplex PCR; TCRdb stores just in-frame clones and leaves some out. This sample has around 150,000 clones; about 88% occur once, and the top ten carry roughly 2.2%. The specimen was PBMCs. These receptors were obtained from a young man in good health and CMV-seropositive. CDR3s include the opening cysteine and the closing phenylalanine or tryptophan. The order of the fields is clone size, D gene, J gene, V gene, CDR3 protein, CDR3 DNA. A D gene is named only where the DNA matches it firmly. Where a row states a size, it is once, few, many or the class of an expanded clone; other rows omit it.

clone_size: NA; d_call: TRBD1; j_call: TRBJ1-2; v_call: TRBV7-9; cdr3_aa: CASLSARGRDVGYTF; cdr3_nt: TGTGCCAGCTTATCCGCCAGGGGGCGCGACGTCGGCTACACCTTC
clone_size: NA; d_call: NA; j_call: TRBJ2-1; v_call: TRBV9; cdr3_aa: CASTRGGQISGNEQFF; cdr3_nt: TGTGCCAGCACCCGAGGCGGGCAAATATCTGGCAATGAGCAGTTCTTC
clone_size: NA; d_call: TRBD2; j_call: TRBJ2-1; v_call: TRBV4-1; cdr3_aa: CASSPAGTSVPSSYNEQFF; cdr3_nt: TGCGCCAGCAGCCCCGCCGGGACTAGCGTACCTAGCTCCTACAATGAGCAGTTCTTC
clone_size: few; d_call: TRBD1; j_call: TRBJ1-2; v_call: TRBV6-1; cdr3_aa: CAISQGQGGGYTF; cdr3_nt: TGTGCCATATCCCAGGGACAGGGGGGAGGCTACACCTTC
clone_size: NA; d_call: NA; j_call: TRBJ2-4; v_call: TRBV2; cdr3_aa: CASSVPLAKNIQYF; cdr3_nt: TGTGCCAGCAGTGTTCCTTTAGCCAAAAACATTCAGTACTTC
clone_size: NA; d_call: NA; j_call: TRBJ2-7; v_call: TRBV11-2; cdr3_aa: CASSHLGGREQYF; cdr3_nt: TGTGCCAGCAGCCACCTTGGCGGTCGAGAGCAGTACTTC
clone_size: NA; d_call: TRBD1; j_call: TRBJ2-5; v_call: TRBV5-5; cdr3_aa: CASSYSPTGAQETQYF; cdr3_nt: TGTGCCAGCAGCTACTCACCGACAGGGGCGCAAGAGACCCAGTACTTC
clone_size: NA; d_call: NA; j_call: TRBJ1-2; v_call: TRBV19; cdr3_aa: CASSIVGAPNYGYTF; cdr3_nt: TGTGCCAGTAGTATAGTTGGGGCTCCTAACTATGGCTACACCTTC
clone_size: NA; d_call: TRBD1; j_call: TRBJ2-7; v_call: TRBV7-6; cdr3_aa: CASSSTGVGEQYF; cdr3_nt: TGTGCCAGCAGCTCGACAGGGGTGGGCGAGCAGTACTTC
clone_size: NA; d_call: NA; j_call: TRBJ1-6; v_call: TRBV19; cdr3_aa: CASSIAGVTMFSPLHF; cdr3_nt: TGTGCCAGTAGTATAGCGGGGGTGACAATGTTTTCACCCCTCCACTTT
clone_size: NA; d_call: TRBD1; j_call: TRBJ2-7; v_call: TRBV5-4; cdr3_aa: CASSGPGQGAAYEQYF; cdr3_nt: TGTGCCAGCAGCGGACCGGGACAGGGCGCGGCCTACGAGCAGTACTTC
clone_size: NA; d_call: TRBD2; j_call: TRBJ2-5; v_call: TRBV5-4; cdr3_aa: CASSLASGGGQETQYF; cdr3_nt: TGTGCCAGCAGCTTGGCTAGCGGGGGTGGACAAGAGACCCAGTACTTC
clone_size: NA; d_call: TRBD1; j_call: TRBJ2-5; v_call: TRBV7-2; cdr3_aa: CASSVDRGETQYF; cdr3_nt: TGTGCCAGCAGCGTGGACAGGGGAGAGACCCAGTACTTC
clone_size: once; d_call: NA; j_call: TRBJ1-2; v_call: TRBV6-4; cdr3_aa: CASGVGGGYTF; cdr3_nt: TGTGCCAGTGGCGTCGGGGGTGGCTACACCTTC
clone_size: NA; d_call: NA; j_call: TRBJ2-6; v_call: TRBV18; cdr3_aa: CASSPQGLSGANVLTF; cdr3_nt: TGTGCCAGCTCACCACAGGGACTCTCTGGGGCCAACGTCCTGACTTTC
clone_size: few; d_call: NA; j_call: TRBJ1-5; v_call: TRBV6-6; cdr3_aa: CASRGLEGSNQPQHF; cdr3_nt: TGTGCCAGCAGAGGACTGGAGGGCAGCAATCAGCCCCAGCATTTT
clone_size: NA; d_call: TRBD2; j_call: TRBJ2-7; v_call: TRBV2; cdr3_aa: CASKDDAGGLYEQYF; cdr3_nt: TGTGCCAGCAAGGACGATGCGGGGGGACTTTACGAGCAGTACTTC
clone_size: few; d_call: NA; j_call: TRBJ1-1; v_call: TRBV5-4; cdr3_aa: CASSLSSIWTATEAFF; cdr3_nt: TGTGCCAGCAGCTTGTCTTCGATTTGGACAGCCACTGAAGCTTTCTTT
clone_size: NA; d_call: TRBD1; j_call: TRBJ1-2; v_call: TRBV4-3; cdr3_aa: CASSQDRGTGGIGGYTF; cdr3_nt: TGCGCCAGCAGCCAAGATCGGGGGACAGGGGGCATCGGGGGCTACACCTTC
clone_size: NA; d_call: TRBD1; j_call: TRBJ1-3; v_call: TRBV2; cdr3_aa: CASSEANRDSNFSGNTIYF; cdr3_nt: TGTGCCAGCAGTGAAGCTAATAGGGACAGTAACTTCTCTGGAAACACCATATATTTT
clone_size: few; d_call: TRBD1; j_call: TRBJ1-5; v_call: TRBV6-5; cdr3_aa: CASSSATGGRNQPQHF; cdr3_nt: TGTGCCAGCAGTTCCGCGACAGGGGGACGGAATCAGCCCCAGCATTTT
clone_size: few; d_call: NA; j_call: TRBJ1-4; v_call: TRBV13; cdr3_aa: CASSRRGNEKLFF; cdr3_nt: TGTGCCAGCAGCCGGCGGGGCAATGAAAAACTGTTTTTT
clone_size: NA; d_call: NA; j_call: TRBJ1-1; v_call: TRBV5-1; cdr3_aa: CASSLGDTGAFF; cdr3_nt: TGCGCCAGCAGCTTGGGCGACACTGGAGCTTTCTTT
clone_size: NA; d_call: NA; j_call: TRBJ1-2; v_call: TRBV7-9; cdr3_aa: CASRPDTDFYGYTF; cdr3_nt: TGTGCCAGCAGACCAGACACAGATTTCTATGGCTACACCTTC
clone_size: NA; d_call: TRBD2; j_call: TRBJ2-2; v_call: TRBV7-2; cdr3_aa: CASSSLAGYTGELFF; cdr3_nt: TGTGCCAGCAGCTCCCTAGCGGGTTACACCGGGGAGCTGTTTTTT
clone_size: NA; d_call: NA; j_call: TRBJ2-2; v_call: TRBV7-2; cdr3_aa: CASSFQGLGNTGELFF; cdr3_nt: TGTGCCAGCAGCTTTCAGGGACTTGGGAACACCGGGGAGCTGTTTTTT
clone_size: NA; d_call: NA; j_call: TRBJ1-2; v_call: TRBV9; cdr3_aa: CASSVATGVSNYGYTF; cdr3_nt: TGTGCCAGCAGCGTAGCTACCGGGGTCTCTAACTATGGCTACACCTTC
clone_size: NA; d_call: NA; j_call: TRBJ2-3; v_call: TRBV7-9; cdr3_aa: CASSLGDTTDTQYF; cdr3_nt: TGTGCCAGCAGCTTAGGGGACACCACAGATACGCAGTATTTT
clone_size: NA; d_call: NA; j_call: TRBJ1-2; v_call: TRBV4-3; cdr3_aa: CASSLEGRGYTF; cdr3_nt: TGCGCCAGCAGCCTCGAGGGTCGGGGCTACACCTTC
clone_size: few; d_call: NA; j_call: TRBJ1-2; v_call: TRBV6-6; cdr3_aa: CASSYDTGGGYTF; cdr3_nt: TGTGCCAGCAGTTACGACACGGGGGGAGGCTACACCTTC
clone_size: NA; d_call: NA; j_call: TRBJ2-7; v_call: TRBV14; cdr3_aa: CASSQFTGGADEQYF; cdr3_nt: TGTGCCAGCAGCCAGTTTACAGGGGGGGCCGACGAGCAGTACTTC
clone_size: few; d_call: NA; j_call: TRBJ1-4; v_call: TRBV4-3; cdr3_aa: CASSQEAGARQPNEKLFF; cdr3_nt: TGCGCCAGCAGCCAAGAAGCGGGGGCTCGACAGCCGAATGAAAAACTGTTTTTT
clone_size: NA; d_call: NA; j_call: TRBJ2-3; v_call: TRBV10-3; cdr3_aa: CAINGGRQVTDTQYF; cdr3_nt: TGTGCCATCAATGGCGGCCGACAGGTTACAGATACGCAGTATTTT
clone_size: NA; d_call: NA; j_call: TRBJ2-6; v_call: TRBV6-5; cdr3_aa: CASSPVTSGANGLTF; cdr3_nt: TGTGCCAGCAGTCCAGTCACATCTGGGGCCAACGGCCTGACTTTC
clone_size: NA; d_call: TRBD1; j_call: TRBJ1-6; v_call: TRBV2; cdr3_aa: CASSGDRVGSPLHF; cdr3_nt: TGTGCCAGCAGTGGGGACAGGGTTGGATCACCCCTCCACTTT
clone_size: NA; d_call: NA; j_call: TRBJ1-1; v_call: TRBV6-4; cdr3_aa: CASSPGGYTEAFF; cdr3_nt: TGTGCCAGCAGTCCGGGGGGGTACACTGAAGCTTTCTTT
clone_size: once; d_call: TRBD1; j_call: TRBJ2-7; v_call: TRBV6-1; cdr3_aa: CASSEAPWGQGAYEQYF; cdr3_nt: TGTGCCAGCAGTGAAGCGCCTTGGGGACAGGGAGCCTACGAGCAGTACTTC
clone_size: NA; d_call: NA; j_call: TRBJ1-2; v_call: TRBV27; cdr3_aa: CASRQQGYPGYTF; cdr3_nt: TGTGCCAGCAGACAACAGGGATATCCTGGCTACACCTTC
clone_size: NA; d_call: TRBD1; j_call: TRBJ1-1; v_call: TRBV6-1; cdr3_aa: CAGGTEVNTEAFF; cdr3_nt: TGTGCCGGGGGGACAGAGGTGAACACTGAAGCTTTCTTT
clone_size: NA; d_call: TRBD2; j_call: TRBJ2-3; v_call: TRBV5-4; cdr3_aa: CASSPRLAGGASTDTQYF; cdr3_nt: TGTGCCAGCAGCCCCCGGCTGGCGGGGGGTGCAAGCACAGATACGCAGTATTTT
clone_size: few; d_call: NA; j_call: TRBJ1-2; v_call: TRBV5-1; cdr3_aa: CASSPGHGYGYTF; cdr3_nt: TGCGCCAGCAGCCCCGGACACGGTTATGGCTACACCTTC
clone_size: NA; d_call: TRBD1; j_call: TRBJ1-3; v_call: TRBV6-1; cdr3_aa: CASSDAGTGWNTIYF; cdr3_nt: TGTGCCAGCAGTGATGCCGGGACAGGGTGGAACACCATATATTTT
clone_size: few; d_call: TRBD1; j_call: TRBJ2-7; v_call: TRBV11-3; cdr3_aa: CASSSSGRGQGVYEQYF; cdr3_nt: TGTGCCAGCAGCTCCTCGGGTAGAGGACAGGGGGTTTACGAGCAGTACTTC
clone_size: NA; d_call: NA; j_call: TRBJ1-1; v_call: TRBV2; cdr3_aa: CASSEWGGLNTEAFF; cdr3_nt: TGTGCCAGCAGTGAATGGGGGGGGCTGAACACTGAAGCTTTCTTT
clone_size: NA; d_call: NA; j_call: TRBJ1-5; v_call: TRBV30; cdr3_aa: CAWIGTVSNQPQHF; cdr3_nt: TGTGCCTGGATTGGCACAGTTAGCAATCAGCCCCAGCATTTT
clone_size: NA; d_call: TRBD1; j_call: TRBJ1-3; v_call: TRBV6-1; cdr3_aa: CASSGADRVGNTIYF; cdr3_nt: TGTGCCAGCAGTGGTGCGGACAGGGTTGGAAACACCATATATTTT
clone_size: NA; d_call: NA; j_call: TRBJ2-2; v_call: TRBV27; cdr3_aa: CASSFATLARGNTGELFF; cdr3_nt: TGTGCCAGCAGTTTCGCGACGTTAGCGCGGGGGAACACCGGGGAGCTGTTTTTT
clone_size: few; d_call: TRBD1; j_call: TRBJ1-2; v_call: TRBV5-4; cdr3_aa: CASSLGQGRRYGYTF; cdr3_nt: TGTGCCAGCAGCTTGGGACAGGGAAGGAGGTATGGCTACACCTTC
clone_size: NA; d_call: NA; j_call: TRBJ2-7; v_call: TRBV5-6; cdr3_aa: CAISRVGPEEQYF; cdr3_nt: TGTGCCATCAGCCGGGTTGGTCCGGAGGAGCAGTACTTC
clone_size: NA; d_call: NA; j_call: TRBJ1-1; v_call: TRBV30; cdr3_aa: CAWSAVMNTEAFF; cdr3_nt: TGTGCCTGGAGTGCAGTCATGAACACTGAAGCTTTCTTT
clone_size: NA; d_call: TRBD1; j_call: TRBJ1-3; v_call: TRBV2; cdr3_aa: CASGRDSARAGNTIYF; cdr3_nt: TGTGCCAGCGGCCGGGACAGCGCCAGGGCTGGAAACACCATATATTTT
clone_size: NA; d_call: NA; j_call: TRBJ1-3; v_call: TRBV4-2; cdr3_aa: CASSLAADSVNTIYF; cdr3_nt: TGTGCCAGCAGCCTGGCGGCGGACAGTGTAAACACCATATATTTT